This T cell receptor (beta chain) came from a study of blood T cell repertoires in COVID-19. Study context: COVID-19 samples, acute and convalescent, were from the United States, Italy and Spain. T cells, B-cell-depleted T cells, or PBMCs supplied cDNA or gDNA.

The CDR3 loop spans 15 amino acids. V lost 1 base and J lost 0, with 4 bases in between. The V gene's germline CDR1 is SEHNR and CDR2 FQNEAQ (reference sequence). As processed by the authors: Scientists estimated how many nucleated cells there were by amplifying reference gene primers. Clones were read by immunoSEQ multiplex PCR, and TCRdb kept only the in-frame ones, dropping some. V, J and clone size reflect that table, while D and trimming were determined from the DNA. The sample shows tens of thousands of clones, about four fifths of them seen only once. V usage is TRBV7-9 and J usage is TRBJ2-6; D not certain. Sequencing was carried out using peripheral blood. The clonotype originates from a woman of 80 years or more with acute or convalescent COVID-19. The CDR3 DNA reads as TGTGCCAGCAGCTTAGATATCTCTGGGGCCAACGTCCTGACTTTC. Its protein product is CASSLDISGANVLTF.